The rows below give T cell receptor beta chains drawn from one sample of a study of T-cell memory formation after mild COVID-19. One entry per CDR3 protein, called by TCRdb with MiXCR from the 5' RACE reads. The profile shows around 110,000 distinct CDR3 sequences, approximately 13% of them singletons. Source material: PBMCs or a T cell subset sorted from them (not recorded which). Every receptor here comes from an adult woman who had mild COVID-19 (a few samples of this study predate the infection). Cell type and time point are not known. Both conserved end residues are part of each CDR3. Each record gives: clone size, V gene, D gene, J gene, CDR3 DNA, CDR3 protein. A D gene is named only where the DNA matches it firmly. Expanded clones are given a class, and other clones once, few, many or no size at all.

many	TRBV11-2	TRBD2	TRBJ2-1	TGTGCCAGCAGCCCCAGTCTCGCGACTAGCCCGCCCGAGCAGTTCTTC	CASSPSLATSPPEQFF
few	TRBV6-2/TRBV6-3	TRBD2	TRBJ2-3	TGTGCCAGCAGCCCTGGATTAGCGGGGGCCCACACAGATACGCAGTATTTT	CASSPGLAGAHTDTQYF
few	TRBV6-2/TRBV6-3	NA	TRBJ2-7	TGTGCCAGCGGGCCAGGGGGGAGCTCCTACGAGCAGTACTTC	CASGPGGSSYEQYF
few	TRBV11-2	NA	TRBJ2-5	TGTGCCAGCAGCTCCAGACTAGGATTTAACCTGGGGGAGACCCAGTACTTC	CASSSRLGFNLGETQYF
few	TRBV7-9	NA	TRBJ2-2	TGTGCCAGCAGCTTAGACCGTGGGGTCGGGGAGCTGTTTTTT	CASSLDRGVGELFF
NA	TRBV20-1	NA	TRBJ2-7	TGTGTTTCGGTCGGGCCCTACAATGAGCAGTACTTC	CVSVGPYNEQYF
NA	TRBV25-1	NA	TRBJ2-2	TGTGCCAGCACGGGCCACATCACCGGGGAGCTGTTTTTT	CASTGHITGELFF
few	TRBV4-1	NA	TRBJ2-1	TGCGCCAGCAGTATAGGGAGTACCCACAATGAGCAGTTCTTC	CASSIGSTHNEQFF
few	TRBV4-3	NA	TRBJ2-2	TGCGCCACCAGGGACGACAACACCGGGGAGCTGTTTTTT	CATRDDNTGELFF
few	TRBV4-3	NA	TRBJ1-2	TGCGCCAGCAGCCAAGGGACAGCCACCTCAGCATTCTATGGCTACACCTTC	CASSQGTATSAFYGYTF
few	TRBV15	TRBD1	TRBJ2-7	TGTGCCACCAGCAGAGTCCACGGACAGGGGGTCTACGAGCAGTACTTC	CATSRVHGQGVYEQYF
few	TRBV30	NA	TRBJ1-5	TGTGCCTGGAGTGGGACGGGGAATGAGCCCCAGCATTTT	CAWSGTGNEPQHF
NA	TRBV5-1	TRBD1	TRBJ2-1	TGCGCCAGCAGCCCGGGACAGGGGGTCTATGAGCAGTTCTTC	CASSPGQGVYEQFF
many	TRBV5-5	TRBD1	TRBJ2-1	TGTGCCAGCAGCTTCCCGGGACAGGGGTATGCTGATGAGCAGTTCTTC	CASSFPGQGYADEQFF
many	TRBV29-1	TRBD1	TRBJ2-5	TGCAGCGGAGATACAGGGGGAGAGACCCAGTACTTC	CSGDTGGETQYF
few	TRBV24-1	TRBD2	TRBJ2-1	TGTGCCACCAGTGTTTTACGGCTAGCGGGCGCCGCCCGCTACAATGAGCAGTTCTTC	CATSVLRLAGAARYNEQFF
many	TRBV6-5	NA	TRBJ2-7	TGTGCCAGCGGACAGATTAGCTCCTACGAGCAGTACTTC	CASGQISSYEQYF
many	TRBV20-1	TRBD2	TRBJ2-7	TGCAGTGCTAGGGAGACTAGCGACTACGAGCAGTACTTC	CSARETSDYEQYF
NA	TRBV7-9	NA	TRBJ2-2	TGTGCCAGCAGCCGAGCCGGGGAGCTGTTTTTT	CASSRAGELFF
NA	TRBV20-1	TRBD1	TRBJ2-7	TGCAGTGCTATGACAGGGGCTACCTACGAGCAGTACTTC	CSAMTGATYEQYF
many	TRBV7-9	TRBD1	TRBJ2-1	TGTGCCAGCAGCCGAGGGACAGGGGGCCCATACTCCTACAATGAGCAGTTCTTC	CASSRGTGGPYSYNEQFF
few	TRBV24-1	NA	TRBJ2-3	TGTGCCACCAGTAGAGGCCGGGAGCCCACAGCGGCGCAGTATTTT	CATSRGREPTAAQYF
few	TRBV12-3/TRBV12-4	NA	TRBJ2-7	TGTGCCAGCAGTTTCAGCAGGCCGGAGCAGTACTTC	CASSFSRPEQYF
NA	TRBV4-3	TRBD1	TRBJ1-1	TGCGCCAGCAGCCGAGGACAGGGAGTGAACACTGAAGCTTTCTTT	CASSRGQGVNTEAFF
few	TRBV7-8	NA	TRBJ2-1	TGTGCCAGCAGCTTAGGGTGGTCAGAGAACTACAATGAGCAGTTCTTC	CASSLGWSENYNEQFF
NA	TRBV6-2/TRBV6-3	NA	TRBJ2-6	TGTGCCAGCAGTTACGGGGTGGGGGCCAACGTCCTGACTTTC	CASSYGVGANVLTF
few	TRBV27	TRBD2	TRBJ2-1	TGTGCCAGCAGTCTGACTAGCGGGAGCACGGATGAGCAGTTCTTC	CASSLTSGSTDEQFF
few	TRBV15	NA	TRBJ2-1	TGTGCCACCAGCAGACAGGACAGTGCCCACAATGAGCAGTTCTTC	CATSRQDSAHNEQFF
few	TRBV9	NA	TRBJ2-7	TGTGCCAGCAGCGCAGGGGACCCCACCTACGAGCAGTACTTC	CASSAGDPTYEQYF
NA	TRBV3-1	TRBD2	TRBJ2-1	TGTGCCAGCAGCCAAGGGGCTAGCGGGAGTCCACACAATTACAATGAGCAGTTCTTC	CASSQGASGSPHNYNEQFF
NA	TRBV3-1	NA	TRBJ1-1	TGTGCCAGCAGCCAATTTCTTCACGCCACAGACTTGAACACTGAAGCTTTCTTT	CASSQFLHATDLNTEAFF
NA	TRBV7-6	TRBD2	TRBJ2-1	TGTGCCAGCAGCTTAGGGACGGGAGGGCCATACAATGAGCAGTTCTTC	CASSLGTGGPYNEQFF
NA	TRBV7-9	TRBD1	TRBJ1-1	TGTGCCAGCAGCGCCCGGGACAGGAAGAACACTGAAGCTTTCTTT	CASSARDRKNTEAFF
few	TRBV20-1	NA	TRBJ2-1	TGCAGTGCTACAGCCTCCACTCAAGATGAGCAGTTCTTC	CSATASTQDEQFF
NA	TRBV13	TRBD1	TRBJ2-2	TGTGCCAGCAGGAGGGGGCAGGACACCGGGGAGCTGTTTTTT	CASRRGQDTGELFF
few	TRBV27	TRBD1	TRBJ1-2	TGTGCCAGCAGTTCAAACGACAGGGCGGTTGGCTACACCTTC	CASSSNDRAVGYTF
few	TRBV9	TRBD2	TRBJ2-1	TGTGCCAGCAGCGTAGGCGGCGGGAGTCTCAGTGAGCAGTTCTTC	CASSVGGGSLSEQFF
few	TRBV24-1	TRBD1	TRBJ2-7	TGTGCCACCAGTGATCTGGACAGGGGACCTTTTTACGAGCAGTACTTC	CATSDLDRGPFYEQYF
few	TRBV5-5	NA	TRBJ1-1	TGTGCCAGCAGCTCCGAGGGGAACACTGAAGCTTTCTTT	CASSSEGNTEAFF
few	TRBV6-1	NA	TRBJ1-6	TGTGCCACCGAACCGGGAGCCTCTAATTCACCCCTCCACTTT	CATEPGASNSPLHF